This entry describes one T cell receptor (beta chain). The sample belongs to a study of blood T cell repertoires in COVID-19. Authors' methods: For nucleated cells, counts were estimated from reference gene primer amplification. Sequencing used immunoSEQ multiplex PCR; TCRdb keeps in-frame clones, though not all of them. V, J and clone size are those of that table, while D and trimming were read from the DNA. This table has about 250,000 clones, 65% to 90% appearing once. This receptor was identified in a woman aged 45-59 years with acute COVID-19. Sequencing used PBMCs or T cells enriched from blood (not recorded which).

CDR3 in amino acids: CASSVNGQGAGTGELFF. CDR3 bases: TGTGCCAGCAGCGTAAACGGACAGGGGGCAGGGACCGGGGAGCTGTTTTTT. The chain employs TRBV9 and TRBJ2-2; 11 bases fit TRBD1. CDR1 and CDR2 (germline): SGDLS, YYNGEE. The V gene end was trimmed by 1 base and the J gene end by 5 bases; junction bases not matched to a gene: 7. This CDR3 region has 17 residues.